This T cell receptor beta chain was captured in a study of identical twins. Study findings and constraints: For zero-insertion analyses, partial confounding could come from invariant MAIT and iNKT cells. Among monozygotic twins, out-of-frame TCR alpha sharing exceeded what models predicted.

CDR3 length equals 16 residues. The germline CDR1 and CDR2 sequences are SGHRS and YFSETQ. Trimming cost V 0 bases and J 0 bases, with 7 bases left between them. Carrying unique molecular identifiers, the cDNA also gained a universal primer site through template switching. One entry per CDR3 protein results from TCRdb running MiXCR on the 5' RACE reads. The repertoire holds 500,000 or so distinct CDR3 sequences, with 12% to 15% as singletons. A few counts support this clonotype. Its cognate antigen is unknown. The data were also submitted as part of a second study, on yellow fever vaccine responses in identical twins. As reported in that work: Twins' vaccine T cell responses reportedly seemed partly convergent and partly personalized.

The chain employs TRBV5-1 and TRBJ2-6; no reliable D call. Sequences were obtained from CD4+ T cells sorted from blood. This sequence originates from a woman between 18 and 29 years old in good health. CDR3 loop: CASSLGQSSGANVLTF. CDR3 nucleotide sequence: TGCGCCAGCAGCTTGGGACAAAGCTCTGGGGCCAACGTCCTGACTTTC.